The entry below gives a single TCR beta chain sequence along with its context. This sample was taken from a study of CD8 T cells in Susac syndrome. V lost 0 bases and J lost 5, with 17 bases in between. Germline loops: CDR1 SGHRS, CDR2 YFSETQ. The CDR3 has 16 residues. An amount of RNA that ranged from roughly 0.5 to 1 ug was reverse transcribed with random hexamers. TCRdb re-called the immunoSEQ multiplex PCR reads with MiXCR, one entry per CDR3 protein. The data hold 300,000 or so distinct CDR3 sequences, with around 90% observed a single time. The chain couples TRBV5-1 to TRBJ2-5; D is ambiguous. Sequencing was carried out using CD4+ T cells from PBMCs. This TCR derives from a human donor with multiple sclerosis. The CDR3 bases are TGCGCCAGCAGCTTGGATAAGGTGGCAGTCCGTGAGACCCAGTACTTC. This sequence encodes CASSLDKVAVRETQYF.